Listed below are T cell receptor beta chains from one sample, sequenced in a study of blood T cells in healthy people across ages. TCRdb reanalysed the 5' RACE reads using MiXCR and keeps one entry per CDR3 protein. The sample holds about 1.8 million distinct CDR3 sequences, roughly 50% seen once. Material: blood. The origin of the receptors is a woman between 35 and 50 years old in good health. CDR3s include the opening cysteine and the closing phenylalanine or tryptophan. A D gene is named only where the DNA matches it firmly. Size is stated for part of the rows, as once, few or many counts, or as a class when the clone is expanded.

>TRBJ1-4|TRBV20-1|NA|NA
TGCAGTGCTACACAGGCTTCTAATGAAAAACTGTTTTTT
CSATQASNEKLFF
>TRBJ2-7|TRBV7-9|TRBD2|NA
TGTGCCAGCAGCACCCAGGTGGGGCGGGAGGGCCCCCTTACCTACGAGCAGTACTTC
CASSTQVGREGPLTYEQYF
>TRBJ2-3|TRBV7-8|NA|many
TGTGCCAGCAGCTTAGTGGAAAGCACAGATACGCAGTATTTT
CASSLVESTDTQYF
>TRBJ1-5|TRBV15|NA|few
TGTGCCACCAGCAGAGCAGGGATCAATCAGCCCCAGCATTTT
CATSRAGINQPQHF
>TRBJ1-4|TRBV4-1|NA|NA
TGCGCCAGCAGCCAAGGGGAGGCAGGAGGTGAAAAACTGTTTTTT
CASSQGEAGGEKLFF
>TRBJ2-5|TRBV11-2|TRBD2|NA
TGTGCCAGCAGCTTACTCCTAGCGGGGGGGAGTAATGAGCAGTACTTC
CASSLLLAGGSNEQYF
>TRBJ2-7|TRBV7-9|TRBD1|NA
TGTGCCAGCAGCTCTCAGGGGGTCTACTCCTACGAGCAGTACTTC
CASSSQGVYSYEQYF
>TRBJ2-5|TRBV7-2|NA|few
TGTGCCAGCAGCTTAAGCATGCGAGAGACCCAGTACTTC
CASSLSMRETQYF
>TRBJ1-6|TRBV29-1|NA|few
TGCAGCGTTCTAGTGAGGGCCGATTCACCCCTCCACTTT
CSVLVRADSPLHF
>TRBJ2-7|TRBV5-5|TRBD1|few
TGTGCCAGCAGTCCGGGACAGGGGGTTTGGGAGCAGTACTTC
CASSPGQGVWEQYF
>TRBJ2-7|TRBV20-1|NA|few
TGCAGTGCCAGAGTCCACCTTCTTTACGAGCAGTACTTC
CSARVHLLYEQYF
>TRBJ1-5|TRBV29-1|NA|few
TGCAGCGTGGGGTCCGGGACGGCGAATCAGCCCCAGCATTTT
CSVGSGTANQPQHF
>TRBJ2-3|TRBV14|NA|NA
TGTGCCAGCGGGGGCGCGGGGCGGGCAGATACGCAGTATTTT
CASGGAGRADTQYF
>TRBJ2-5|TRBV6-5|TRBD2|few
TGTGCCAGCAGTTATCGGCGGGGGGGCCCAGAGACCCAGTACTTC
CASSYRRGGPETQYF
>TRBJ1-2|TRBV12-3/TRBV12-4|NA|NA
TGTGCCAGCAGTTTACACGGGGACTATGGCTACACCTTC
CASSLHGDYGYTF
>TRBJ2-1|TRBV6-2/TRBV6-3|TRBD2|few
TGTGCCAGCCACGGGACTAGTTGGAATGAGCAGTTCTTC
CASHGTSWNEQFF
>TRBJ2-3|TRBV7-9|TRBD2|NA
TGTGCCAGCAGCCTTCCGACTAGCGGGGGGCCAGATACGCAGTATTTT
CASSLPTSGGPDTQYF
>TRBJ2-7|TRBV7-2|TRBD1|NA
TGTGCCAGCAGCCCCGGGACAGGGGTTTTCGATGAGCAGTACTTC
CASSPGTGVFDEQYF
>TRBJ1-4|TRBV29-1|NA|NA
TGCAGCGTTGAAGGCGCAGGGGTCGGGGAAAAACTGTTTTTT
CSVEGAGVGEKLFF
>TRBJ2-5|TRBV7-2|NA|few
TGTGCCAGCAGCTTGGGTGCGGGTTTTCAGGGAGAGACCCAGTACTTC
CASSLGAGFQGETQYF
>TRBJ2-3|TRBV5-1|NA|NA
TGCGCCAGCAGCTTGGCAACGATTCGGGATACGCAGTATTTT
CASSLATIRDTQYF
>TRBJ2-1|TRBV7-6|TRBD1|NA
TGTGCCAGCAGCTTAGACCCCGGGACAGAAAACTACAATGAGCAGTTCTTC
CASSLDPGTENYNEQFF
>TRBJ2-5|TRBV7-9|NA|NA
TGTGCCAGCAGCGTCCACGATTCGGGGACCCAGTACTTC
CASSVHDSGTQYF
>TRBJ2-1|TRBV27|TRBD2|NA
TGTGCCAGCAGTTCCCTGGGACTAGCGGGGGGGAGCTCCTACAATGAGCAGTTCTTC
CASSSLGLAGGSSYNEQFF
>TRBJ2-4|TRBV4-1|NA|NA
TGCGCCAGCAGCGGCTCAGGGGAGGGAAACATTCAGTACTTC
CASSGSGEGNIQYF
>TRBJ2-3|TRBV24-1|TRBD1|NA
TGTGCCACCAGTGGCCAGGGACAGGGGGGCACAGATACGCAGTATTTT
CATSGQGQGGTDTQYF
>TRBJ2-1|TRBV7-2|NA|few
TGTGCCAGCAGCTTAGATCAGGGGAGGGCTGAGCAGTTCTTC
CASSLDQGRAEQFF
>TRBJ1-2|TRBV12-3/TRBV12-4|TRBD1|NA
TGTGCCAGCAGTTCGCCCCGGGACAGGGGTCTATATGGCTACACCTTC
CASSSPRDRGLYGYTF
>TRBJ2-7|TRBV20-1|TRBD1|NA
TGCAGTGCGCCCGGGACAGGGATCGGCGAGCAGTACTTC
CSAPGTGIGEQYF
>TRBJ2-5|TRBV6-5|NA|NA
TGTGCCAGCAGTTACCGGGGGTTCGGGAATGAGCAGTACTTC
CASSYRGFGNEQYF
>TRBJ2-1|TRBV4-2|NA|few
TGTGCCAGCAGCCAGGGTAACGGGAATGAGCAGTTCTTC
CASSQGNGNEQFF
>TRBJ1-2|TRBV29-1|NA|NA
TGCAGCGTTGAAGAAGGATGGGGCTACACCTTC
CSVEEGWGYTF
>TRBJ1-2|TRBV5-1|NA|NA
TGCGCCAGCAGCTCCGGAAAGAACTATGGCTACACCTTC
CASSSGKNYGYTF
>TRBJ2-3|TRBV29-1|NA|many
TGCAGCGTTGACGGAGGGGTGTCGGATACGCAGTATTTT
CSVDGGVSDTQYF
>TRBJ2-7|TRBV5-1|TRBD1|NA
TGCGCCAGCAGATCGGACAGGACGAGCTCCTACGAGCAGTACTTC
CASRSDRTSSYEQYF
>TRBJ2-7|TRBV20-1|NA|NA
TGCAGTGCTAGGCCCCCCTCTGGATACTACGAGCAGTACTTC
CSARPPSGYYEQYF
>TRBJ2-7|TRBV6-2/TRBV6-3|TRBD2|few
TGTGCCAGCAGACCAGCCGGGACTAGCGGGGACCTATACGAGCAGTACTTC
CASRPAGTSGDLYEQYF
>TRBJ2-1|TRBV29-1|TRBD1|NA
TGCAGCGTCAATACAGGGGGCTTGACGGAGACCCAGTTCTTC
CSVNTGGLTETQFF
>TRBJ1-2|TRBV6-2/TRBV6-3|NA|NA
TGTGCCAGCAGTCCAACTGATCGGACATACTATGGCTACACCTTC
CASSPTDRTYYGYTF
>TRBJ2-5|TRBV5-1|TRBD2|few
TGCGCCAGCAGCTTGGCAGATAGCGGGAAGACCCAGTACTTC
CASSLADSGKTQYF
>TRBJ2-3|TRBV20-1|NA|once
TGCAGTGTTAATGGGGGTTCAGATACGCAGTATTTT
CSVNGGSDTQYF
>TRBJ1-2|TRBV27|TRBD1|once
TGTGCCAGCAGTTCCAGGGGGCTTCATAACTATGGCTACACCTTC
CASSSRGLHNYGYTF
>TRBJ2-5|TRBV3-1|NA|few
TGTGCCAGCAGCCAAGAGGGGGGCCGTAATCAAGAGACCCAGTACTTC
CASSQEGGRNQETQYF
>TRBJ2-6|TRBV20-1|NA|few
TGCAGTGCTAGCCTGCTGTTTGGCTCTGGGGCCAACGTCCTGACTTTC
CSASLLFGSGANVLTF
>TRBJ2-3|TRBV28|TRBD2|NA
TGTGCCAGCAGTTATTTCGCGGGGGGACCGCTTACCACAGATACGCAGTATTTT
CASSYFAGGPLTTDTQYF
>TRBJ1-2|TRBV20-1|NA|once
TGCAGTGCCCTGGACCGAGCTAACTATGGCTACACCTTC
CSALDRANYGYTF
>TRBJ1-2|TRBV6-2/TRBV6-3|TRBD1|few
TGTGCCAGCAGCGCCGGGACAGGGATGGGATATTTCAATGGCTACACCTTC
CASSAGTGMGYFNGYTF
>TRBJ2-3|TRBV4-1|NA|few
TGCGCCAGCAGCCAAGAGGCGGGGGCGGGCACAGATACGCAGTATTTT
CASSQEAGAGTDTQYF
>TRBJ2-7|TRBV29-1|NA|few
TGCAGCGTTACCCGGGACCAACGGGAGCAGTACTTC
CSVTRDQREQYF
>TRBJ1-2|TRBV7-2|NA|once
TGTGCCAGCAGCTCCCGGGGGGTTCGGGTGGGCTACACCTTC
CASSSRGVRVGYTF
>TRBJ1-4|TRBV5-1|TRBD1|few
TGCGCCAGCAGCCCCGGAGACAGGGATGGTGAAAAACTGTTTTTT
CASSPGDRDGEKLFF
>TRBJ2-1|TRBV4-1|NA|NA
TGCGCCAGCAGCCAAGCTCACGGGGGCCAACTTCGGGAGCAGTTCTTC
CASSQAHGGQLREQFF
>TRBJ2-4|TRBV3-1|NA|few
TGTGCCAGCAGCCAAGATTTGGCGGGACCCAAAAACATTCAGTACTTC
CASSQDLAGPKNIQYF
>TRBJ2-3|TRBV24-1|NA|few
TGTGCCACCAGTGATTTGTTTGGAGAAGGTACAGATACGCAGTATTTT
CATSDLFGEGTDTQYF
>TRBJ2-7|TRBV20-1|NA|NA
TGCAGTGCTAGAGATTCAGTGTGGGGTACCTACGAGCAGTACTTC
CSARDSVWGTYEQYF
>TRBJ2-7|TRBV25-1|NA|few
TGTGCCAGCAGTGAAACGAACTGGGTCGGGGAGCAGTACTTC
CASSETNWVGEQYF
>TRBJ2-1|TRBV12-3/TRBV12-4|NA|once
TGTGCCAGCAGTTTAGCACTAGCAGCCGATGAGCAGTTCTTC
CASSLALAADEQFF
>TRBJ2-1|TRBV5-1|TRBD2|NA
TGCGCCAGCAGCAGTTCGCGGGGGGGCCGCAATGAGCAGTTCTTC
CASSSSRGGRNEQFF